What follows describes a single T cell receptor beta chain. In the authors' methods: Amplification with reference gene primers provided the estimates of nucleated cell counts. Here immunoSEQ multiplex PCR was the method, and the copy in TCRdb shows in-frame clones only, minus some. V, J and clone size derive from that table, while D and trimming were established from the DNA sequence. In the table there are around 8,000 clones, 70% to 75% of which are singletons. The data are from a study of blood T cell repertoires in COVID-19. The wider study: Acute-phase and convalescent COVID-19 samples originated in the United States, Italy and Spain. From T cells, B-cell-depleted T cells, or PBMCs came the material, which was cDNA or gDNA.

Trimming removed 4 bases at V and 0 bases at J, with 16 bases between. The CDR3 is 16 amino acids. Germline CDR1 SGHDN, CDR2 FVKESK. Sequenced material: peripheral blood. The gene calls are TRBV14 and TRBJ2-7, with D perhaps matching TRBD2 (6 bases). This TCR came from a human donor in a cohort sampled during active COVID-19. The CDR3 DNA follows: TGTGCCAGCAGCCCCCTATGGGGAGGTAACTCCTACGAGCAGTACTTC. Translation: CASSPLWGGNSYEQYF.